The clone carrying this TCR beta chain has ten or more counts. This sample stems from a study of blood T cell repertoires in COVID-19. Study overall: In each case, the material was cDNA or gDNA derived from T cells, B-cell-depleted T cells, or PBMCs.

Per the germline V gene, CDR1 is LGHDT and CDR2 is YNNKEL (reference sequence). The junction had 6 bases not matched to a gene; V was cut back by 4 bases and J by 11 bases. The CDR3 consists of 14 residues. Per the study methods: Researchers report that nucleated cell counts were estimated from reference gene primer amplification. Repertoires were generated with immunoSEQ multiplex PCR, while TCRdb's copy carries only in-frame clones and drops some. V, J and clone size are those of that table, while D and trimming were read from the DNA. The data show roughly 37,000 clones, 78% seen once. The sequencing input was peripheral blood. The chain employs TRBV3-1 (or the pseudogene TRBV3-2) and TRBJ1-6; 9 bases match TRBD1. This TCR was recovered from a man between 60 and 75 years old with acute or convalescent COVID-19. CDR3 protein: CASSLGTGPAPLHF. The CDR3 region has the DNA TGTGCCAGCAGCCTCGGGACAGGGCCGGCACCCCTCCACTTT.